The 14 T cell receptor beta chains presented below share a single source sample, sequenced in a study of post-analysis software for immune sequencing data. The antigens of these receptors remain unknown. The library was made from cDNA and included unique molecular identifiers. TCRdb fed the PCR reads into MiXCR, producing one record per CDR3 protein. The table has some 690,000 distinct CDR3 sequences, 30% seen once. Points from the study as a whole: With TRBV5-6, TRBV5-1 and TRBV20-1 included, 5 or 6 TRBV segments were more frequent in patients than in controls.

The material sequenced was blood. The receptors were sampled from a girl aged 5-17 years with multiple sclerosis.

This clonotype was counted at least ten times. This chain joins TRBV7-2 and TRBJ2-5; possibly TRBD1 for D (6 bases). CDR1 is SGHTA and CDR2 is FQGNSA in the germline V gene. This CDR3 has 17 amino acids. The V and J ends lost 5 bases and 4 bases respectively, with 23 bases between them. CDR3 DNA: TGTGCCAGCAGCCTAGTTGTCCGTGGACAGAGAGGAGAGACCCAGTACTTC. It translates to CASSLVVRGQRGETQYF.

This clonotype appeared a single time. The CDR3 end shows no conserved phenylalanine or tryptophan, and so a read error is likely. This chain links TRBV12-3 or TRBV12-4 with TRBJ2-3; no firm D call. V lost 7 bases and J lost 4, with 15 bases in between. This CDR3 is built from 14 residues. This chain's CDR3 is CASTIVGLADTQYS. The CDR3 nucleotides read TGTGCCAGCACCATAGTGGGTTTGGCAGATACGCAGTATTCT.

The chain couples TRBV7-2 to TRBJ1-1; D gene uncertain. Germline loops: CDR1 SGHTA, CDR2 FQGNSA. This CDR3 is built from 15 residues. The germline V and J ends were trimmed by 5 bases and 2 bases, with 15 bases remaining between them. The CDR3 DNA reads TGTGCCAGCAGCGTCTCCAGTGGGCGTAACACTGAAGCTTTCTTT. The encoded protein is CASSVSSGRNTEAFF.

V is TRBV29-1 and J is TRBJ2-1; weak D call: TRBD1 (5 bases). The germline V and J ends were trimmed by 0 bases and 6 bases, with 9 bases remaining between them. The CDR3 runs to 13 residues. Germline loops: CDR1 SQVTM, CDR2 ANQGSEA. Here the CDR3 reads CSVEEGQSNEQFF. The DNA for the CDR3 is TGCAGCGTTGAAGAGGGGCAGAGCAATGAGCAGTTCTTC.

The CDR3 bases are TGTGCCAGCAGCCGCCGTTTCAGCTCCTACGAGCAGTACTTC. Translated, it gives CASSRRFSSYEQYF. The chain has TRBV14 and TRBJ2-7, with D unclear. The CDR3 totals 14 residues. In germline, CDR1 is SGHDN, CDR2 FVKESK. V was cut by 4 bases and J by 0 bases, with 10 bases left in between.

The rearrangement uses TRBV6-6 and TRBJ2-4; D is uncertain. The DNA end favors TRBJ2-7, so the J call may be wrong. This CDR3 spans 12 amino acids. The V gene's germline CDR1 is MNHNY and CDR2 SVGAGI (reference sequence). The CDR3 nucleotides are TGTGCCAGCAGTCAATTCGCCGGCGAGCAGTACTTC. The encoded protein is CASSQFAGEQYF.

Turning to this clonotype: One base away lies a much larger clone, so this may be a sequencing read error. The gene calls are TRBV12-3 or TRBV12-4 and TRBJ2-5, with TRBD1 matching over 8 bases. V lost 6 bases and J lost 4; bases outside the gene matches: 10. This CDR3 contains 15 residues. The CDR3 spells CASSRTGIKRETQYF. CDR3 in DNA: TGTGCCAGCAGCCGGACAGGGATTAAACGAGAGACCCAGTACTTC.

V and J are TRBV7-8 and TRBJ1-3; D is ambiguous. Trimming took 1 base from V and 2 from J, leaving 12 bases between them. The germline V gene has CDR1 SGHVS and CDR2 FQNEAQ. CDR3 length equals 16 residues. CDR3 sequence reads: CASSLVPRVAGNTIYF. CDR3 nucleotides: TGTGCCAGCAGCTTAGTTCCCCGGGTAGCTGGAAACACCATATATTTT. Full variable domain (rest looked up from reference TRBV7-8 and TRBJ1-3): GAGVSQSPRYKVAKRGQDVALRCDPISGHVSLFWYQQALGQGPEFLTYFQNEAQLDKSGLPSDRFFAERPEGSVSTLKIQRTQQEDSAVYLCASSLVPRVAGNTIYFGEGSWLTVV.

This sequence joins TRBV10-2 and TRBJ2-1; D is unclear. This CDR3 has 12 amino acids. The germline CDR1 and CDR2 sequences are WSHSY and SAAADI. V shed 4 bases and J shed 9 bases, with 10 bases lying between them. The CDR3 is CASSVAWVEQFF. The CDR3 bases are TGCGCCAGCAGTGTCGCTTGGGTTGAGCAGTTCTTC.

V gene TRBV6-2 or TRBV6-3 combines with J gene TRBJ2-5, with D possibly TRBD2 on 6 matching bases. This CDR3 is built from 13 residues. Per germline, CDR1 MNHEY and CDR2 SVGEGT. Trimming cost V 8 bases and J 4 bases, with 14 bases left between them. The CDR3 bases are TGTGCCAGCTCCTGGAGGAGGGCAGAGACCCAGTACTTC. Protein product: CASSWRRAETQYF.

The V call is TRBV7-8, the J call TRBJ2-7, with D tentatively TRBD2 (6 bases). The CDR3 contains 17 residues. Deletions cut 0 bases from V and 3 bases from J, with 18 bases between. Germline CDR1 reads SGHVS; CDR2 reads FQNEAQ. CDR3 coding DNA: TGTGCCAGCAGCTTAGCGCCGGGCCGCGGGATCGACTACGAGCAGTACTTC. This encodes CASSLAPGRGIDYEQYF.

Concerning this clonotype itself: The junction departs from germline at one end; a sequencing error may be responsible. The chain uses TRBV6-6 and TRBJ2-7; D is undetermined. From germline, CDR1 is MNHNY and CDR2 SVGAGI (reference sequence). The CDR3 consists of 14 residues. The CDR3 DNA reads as TGTGCCAGCACTCTCGGCGGAACCTCCTACGAGCGGTACTTC. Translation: CASTLGGTSYERYF.

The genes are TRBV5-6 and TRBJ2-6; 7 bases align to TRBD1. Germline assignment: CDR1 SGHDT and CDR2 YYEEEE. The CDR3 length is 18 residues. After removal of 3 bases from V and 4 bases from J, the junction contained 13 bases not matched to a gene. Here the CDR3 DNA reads TGTGCCAGCAGCTCCGGCCCTAGGGGGCAGGGCGGGGCCAACGTCCTGACTTTC. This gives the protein CASSSGPRGQGGANVLTF.

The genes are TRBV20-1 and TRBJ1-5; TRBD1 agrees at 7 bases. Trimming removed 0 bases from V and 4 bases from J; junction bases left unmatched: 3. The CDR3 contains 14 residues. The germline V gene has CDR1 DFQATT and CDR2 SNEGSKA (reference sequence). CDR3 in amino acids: CSARDAGQNQPQHF. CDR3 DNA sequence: TGCAGTGCTAGAGACGCGGGACAGAATCAGCCCCAGCATTTT.